This TCR beta chain was found in a study of shared clonotypes between healthy human individuals. For each subset, genomic DNA was distributed in equal portions over several immunoSEQ plates. Here immunoSEQ multiplex PCR was the method, and the copy in TCRdb shows in-frame clones only, minus some. Of some 900,000 clones listed, about three quarters are singletons. CDR3 length: 15 amino acids. CDR1 is WNHNN and CDR2 is SYGVQD in the germline V gene (reference sequence). V shed 6 bases, J shed 3 bases, and the junction held 10 bases outside the gene matches. Sequenced sample: memory CD4+ T cells sorted from blood. The subset: CD45RA-negative fraction. The V and J genes are TRBV10-1 and TRBJ2-7; TRBD2 aligns across 8 bases. The clonotype originates from a man aged 18 to 29 in good health. The CDR3: CASSIGQRGNYEQYF. Here the CDR3 DNA reads TGCGCCAGCAGCATCGGACAGCGGGGGAACTACGAGCAGTACTTC.